This T cell receptor (beta chain) stems from a study of blood T cell repertoires in COVID-19. Study details: The study drew acute and convalescent COVID-19 samples from the United States, Italy and Spain. The analysed material was cDNA or gDNA that came from T cells, B-cell-depleted T cells, or PBMCs.

In the authors' workflow: Reference gene primer amplification yielded estimated nucleated cell counts. TCRdb's table, derived via immunoSEQ multiplex PCR, lists solely in-frame clones and lacks some. V and J calls and clone size follow that table, whereas D and trimming were derived from the DNA. This sample carries approximately 96,000 clones, 90% to 95% of them seen once, and the ten largest clones take over 1.5%. Germline V gene lookup returns CDR1 DFQATT and CDR2 SNEGSKA (reference sequence). The length of the CDR3 is 15 residues. After removal of 3 bases from V and 6 bases from J, the junction contained 13 bases not matched to a gene.

This sequence was found in a man in his 60s with acute or convalescent COVID-19. Input material: peripheral blood. The rearrangement links TRBV20-1 to TRBJ2-7; 8 bases are shared with TRBD2. This CDR3 is CSASFGSGIRAEQYF. As DNA, the CDR3 is TGCAGTGCTAGTTTTGGTAGCGGGATCCGGGCCGAGCAGTACTTC.